The 10 T cell receptor beta chains listed next were all sequenced from one sample in a study of shared clonotypes between healthy human individuals. Positive CCR7 selection of CD45RO-negative cells yielded the naive CD8 cells, and terminally differentiated effector memory CD45RA+ cells were excluded. The data were produced by immunoSEQ multiplex PCR, yet TCRdb's version contains in-frame clones alone and is incomplete. In the table there are roughly 550,000 clones, roughly 95% of which are singletons. Sequences were obtained from naive CD8+ T cells sorted from blood. These receptor sequences come from a woman younger than 45 in good health.

This chain uses TRBV28 with TRBJ1-4, with D possibly being TRBD1 (5 bases). Germline CDR1 is MDHEN and CDR2 is SYDVKM. V was pared by 6 bases and J by 7 bases, with 12 bases between. This CDR3 is built from 13 residues. The CDR3 DNA is TGTGCCAGCAGCCCATGGGGGGGTGAAAAACTGTTTTTT. As protein: CASSPWGGEKLFF.

The chain couples TRBV27 to TRBJ2-2, with TRBD2 as a possible D gene (5 bases). The CDR3 is made up of 18 amino acids. Deletions cut 0 bases from V and 4 bases from J, with 18 bases between. CDR1 and CDR2 from the germline V gene are MNHEY and SMNVEV (reference sequence). The DNA for the CDR3 is TGTGCCAGCAGTTTATCGGCGGGTCCCACCCCGGGCACCGGGGAGCTGTTTTTT. Encoded protein: CASSLSAGPTPGTGELFF.

The chain combines TRBV14 with TRBJ2-7, with 9 nucleotides matching TRBD1. The V and J ends lost 0 bases and 2 bases, in that order; junction bases with no gene match: 2. The length of the CDR3 is 15 residues. Germline loops: CDR1 SGHDN, CDR2 FVKESK. The DNA of the CDR3 is TGTGCCAGCAGCCAAGAACAGGGGGCTACCTACGAGCAGTACTTC. Protein: CASSQEQGATYEQYF.

DNA of the CDR3: TGTGCCAGCAGCTTGCCGGGACAGAAGTACAATGAGCAGTTCTTC. This sequence encodes CASSLPGQKYNEQFF. The chain joins TRBV5-6 to TRBJ2-1; the match to TRBD1 covers 7 bases. V shed 1 base, J shed 4 bases, and the junction held 5 bases outside the gene matches. Germline V gene lookup returns CDR1 SGHDT and CDR2 YYEEEE. The CDR3 is 15 amino acids.

The CDR3 is CASSPRGGLAGEDTQYF. The DNA for the CDR3 is TGTGCCAGCAGCCCACGGGGGGGACTAGCGGGAGAAGATACGCAGTATTTT. This chain links TRBV5-4 with TRBJ2-3, with 14 bases lining up with TRBD2. The CDR3 consists of 17 residues. Germline V gene lookup returns CDR1 SGHNT and CDR2 YYREEE (reference sequence). V shed 4 bases, J shed 5 bases, and the junction held 9 bases outside the gene matches.

The chain links TRBV7-7 to TRBJ1-1, with a weak D call TRBD1 (6 bases). Germline CDR1 reads SSHAT; CDR2 reads FNYEAQ (reference sequence). V gave up 5 bases and J gave up 1 base, with 8 bases separating them. The CDR3 contains 13 residues. CDR3 residues: CASSRTANTEAFF. CDR3 in DNA: TGTGCCAGCAGCCGGACAGCGAACACTGAAGCTTTCTTT.

This chain joins TRBV15 and TRBJ1-1; D ambiguous. V lost 8 bases to trimming and J lost 1 base, with 5 bases between them. Germline CDR1 LNHNV, CDR2 YYDKDF (reference sequence). The CDR3 loop spans 11 amino acids. The CDR3 spells CATLQNTEAFF. CDR3 bases: TGTGCCACCCTTCAGAACACTGAAGCTTTCTTT.

This rearrangement joins TRBV27 to TRBJ2-5; weak D call: TRBD1 (6 bases). Germline V gene sequence: CDR1 MNHEY, CDR2 SMNVEV (reference sequence). This CDR3 contains 13 residues. Trimming stripped 7 bases from V and 7 bases from J, with 16 bases between. The DNA of the CDR3 is TGTGCCAGCAAAGGACAGTCCCAATGGACCCAGTACTTC. It codes for CASKGQSQWTQYF.

The rearrangement joins TRBV13 to TRBJ2-3; D possibly corresponds to TRBD2 (6 bases). The V gene lost 4 bases and the J gene lost 8 bases, with 19 bases spanning the gap. The CDR3 consists of 15 residues. The V gene's germline CDR1 is PRHDT and CDR2 FYEKMQ (reference sequence). Here the CDR3 reads CASSSQTSRGVTQYF. Written as DNA, the CDR3 is TGTGCCAGCAGCTCCCAGACTAGTAGAGGTGTTACGCAGTATTTT.

The rearrangement joins TRBV29-1 to TRBJ2-7, with 8 bases matching TRBD2. The V gene end was trimmed by 6 bases and the J gene end by 3 bases; junction bases not matched to a gene: 7. Looked up from germline, CDR1 is SQVTM and CDR2 is ANQGSEA. The CDR3 length is 13 residues. CDR3 in amino acids: CSVTTSGIYEQYF. The CDR3 DNA follows: TGCAGCGTCACCACTAGCGGAATCTACGAGCAGTACTTC.